What follows is one T cell receptor beta chain and its context. The data are from a study of blood T cell repertoires in COVID-19. Study details: Researchers got acute and convalescent COVID-19 samples from the United States, Italy and Spain.

Germline V gene sequence: CDR1 SGHDT, CDR2 YYEEEE. The germline V and J ends were trimmed by 3 bases and 5 bases, with 15 bases remaining between them. The CDR3 runs 14 residues. As processed by the authors: Nucleated cell number was recorded as an estimate derived from reference gene primer amplification. Generated by immunoSEQ multiplex PCR, the TCRdb table keeps only in-frame clones and is missing some. V, J and clone size are taken as reported in that table, and D and trimming were inferred from the DNA itself. This sample has tens of thousands of clones, with about 80% found just once. The source material was peripheral blood. The clonotype was recovered from a man aged 65-85 years with active COVID-19. This chain connects TRBV5-6 to TRBJ2-7; perhaps TRBD1 as D (5 bases). The CDR3 is CASSSLQGANEQYF. CDR3 in DNA: TGTGCCAGCAGCTCACTCCAGGGTGCCAACGAGCAGTACTTC.